The T cell receptor beta chain under discussion was sequenced for a study of cytotoxic CD8 clonotypes in ibrutinib-treated CLL. A few counts support this clone. Only in-frame clones appear in the TCRdb table, and some are missing; sequencing was by immunoSEQ multiplex PCR. The sample holds about 84,000 clones; around 84% are singletons and the top ten take 5.4%. The CDR3 spans 12 residues. The germline gives CDR1 SEHNR, CDR2 FQNEAQ (reference sequence). V lost 7 bases and J lost 2, with 8 bases in between. The chain recombines TRBV7-9 with TRBJ1-2; weak D call: TRBD1 (6 bases). This specimen consisted of PBMCs, obtained before ibrutinib treatment. The TCR originated in a human donor with chronic lymphocytic leukemia. Here the CDR3 reads CASTQGNYGYTF. CDR3 bases: TGTGCCAGCACCCAGGGGAACTATGGCTACACCTTC.